These 18 T cell receptor beta chains were sequenced from one sample in a study of cytomegalovirus exposure and HLA in healthy donors (dated by TCRdb to about 2017). Receptor amplification or capture employed the immunoSEQ multiplex PCR assay. For the multiplex PCR, a mixture combining 60 forward primers for TCR Vbeta segments and 13 reverse primers for TCR Jbeta segments was used. TCRdb provides this immuneACCESS table in a form limited to in-frame rearrangements. Some clones are lacking; in checked studies, under half of them reflect an unresolved V gene, and why the rest are absent is not known. The sample profile shows about 240,000 clones; roughly 78% of them were found once. The top ten constitute 0.4% to 0.6% of the sample. Sequenced material: PBMCs. These receptor sequences come from a boy under 18 in good health and CMV-seronegative.

This clone came up once. V and J are TRBV4-1 and TRBJ2-7; 7 bases fit TRBD1. Germline values: CDR1 MGHRA, CDR2 YSYEKL. The length of the CDR3 is 15 residues. The V gene end was trimmed by 1 base and the J gene end by 5 bases; junction bases not matched to a gene: 8. DNA of the CDR3: TGCGCCAGCAGCCAAGTCGACAGGGTCGCGAACGAGCAGTACTTC. Residues: CASSQVDRVANEQYF.

The chain is built from TRBV30 and TRBJ2-5; D possibly corresponds to TRBD1 (6 bases). V lost 4 bases and J lost 0, with 15 bases in between. CDR1 GTSNPN and CDR2 SVGIG come from the germline V gene (reference sequence). The CDR3 is made up of 15 amino acids. The CDR3 DNA reads TGTGCCTGGACAACGGACAGCATGTACCAAGAGACCCAGTACTTC. This encodes CAWTTDSMYQETQYF.

This sequence joins TRBV7-2 and TRBJ2-5, with 8 bases lining up with TRBD1. The DNA end is a closer match to TRBJ2-7, so the J assignment may be wrong. The CDR3 consists of 12 residues. The germline gives CDR1 SGHTA, CDR2 FQGNSA. CDR3 residues: CASRDRSYEQYF. The DNA for the CDR3 is TGTGCCAGCCGGGACAGGTCCTACGAGCAGTACTTC.

The rearrangement links TRBV7-2 to TRBJ2-1, with D tentatively TRBD2 (5 bases). Germline V CDR1 and CDR2: SGHTA, FQGNSA. This CDR3 has 12 amino acids. V was clipped by 3 bases and J by 7 bases, with 7 bases between them. CDR3 nucleotide sequence: TGTGCCAGCAGCTTCCGAGGGAATGAGCAGTTCTTC. This codes for CASSFRGNEQFF.

This sequence joins TRBV18 and TRBJ2-1; a weak D match, TRBD2 (6 bases). Trimming cost V 4 bases and J 0 bases, with 10 bases left between them. This CDR3 is 15 amino acids long. Germline V CDR1 and CDR2: KGHSH, LQKENI. CDR3 bases: TGTGCCAGCTCACGGGACTTCAGCTCCTACAATGAGCAGTTCTTC. Its protein is CASSRDFSSYNEQFF.

This clone was seen a handful of times. V gene TRBV11-2 combines with J gene TRBJ2-5; TRBD2 might be the D (5 bases). Germline V gives CDR1 SGHAT, CDR2 FQNNGV. This CDR3 region has 13 residues. Trimming took 1 base from V and 5 from J, leaving 8 bases between them. In DNA form, the CDR3 reads TGTGCCAGCAGCTTAGCGAGGGATGAGACCCAGTACTTC. Its protein is CASSLARDETQYF.

The J gene is TRBJ1-5, the V gene TRBV21-1; the DNA was not used to check the table's D call, TRBD1. TRBV21-1 represents a pseudogene. The CDR3 consists of 20 residues. This CDR3 is CASSKDRGTGLGDSNQPQHF. As DNA, the CDR3 is TGTGCCAGCAGCAAAGATAGGGGGACAGGGTTAGGCGATAGCAATCAGCCCCAGCATTTT.

The chain carries TRBV5-1 and TRBJ2-1; 9 bases align to TRBD1. V lost 3 bases and J lost 6; bases outside the gene matches: 4. The length of the CDR3 is 14 residues. CDR1 is SGHRS, CDR2 YFSETQ, per germline. The CDR3 sequence: CASSSGQGVNEQFF. The CDR3 DNA reads as TGCGCCAGCAGCTCGGGACAGGGTGTCAATGAGCAGTTCTTC.

The chain links TRBV7-6 to TRBJ1-1; D may be TRBD1 (6 bases). The CDR3 has 15 amino acids. V dropped 0 bases and J dropped 3 bases, with 11 bases sitting between them. Germline V lookup: CDR1 SGHVS, CDR2 FNYEAQ. This CDR3 reads CASSLAGGTDTEAFF. The CDR3, as DNA: TGTGCCAGCAGCTTAGCAGGGGGAACGGACACTGAAGCTTTCTTT.

The rearrangement joins TRBV5-8 to TRBJ1-2; 7 bases match TRBD1. Germline loops: CDR1 SGHTS, CDR2 YDEGEE. V lost 0 bases, J lost 3 bases, and 8 bases stayed unmatched. The CDR3 covers 16 residues. The CDR3 DNA reads as TGTGCCAGCAGCTTGGGAAGGGGGCAAGAGGACTATGGCTACACCTTC. Translated: CASSLGRGQEDYGYTF.

J is TRBJ2-4 and V is TRBV30; D gene uncertain. The germline gives CDR1 GTSNPN, CDR2 SVGIG (reference sequence). Deletions cut 7 bases from V and 0 bases from J, with 10 bases between. The length of the CDR3 is 13 residues. CDR3: CALLELAKNIQYF. DNA of the CDR3: TGTGCCTTATTGGAGCTAGCCAAAAACATTCAGTACTTC. The full variable domain, with the rest looked up from reference TRBV30 and TRBJ2-4, is SQTIHQWPATLVQPVGSPLSLECTVEGTSNPNLYWYRQAAGRGLQLLFYSVGIGQISSEVPQNLSASRPQDRQFILSSKKLLLSDSGFYLCALLELAKNIQYFGAGTRLSVL.

This chain joins TRBV19 and TRBJ2-1; TRBD2 agrees at 13 bases. The CDR3 has 15 residues. The V gene end was trimmed by 4 bases and the J gene end by 6 bases; junction bases not matched to a gene: 3. The germline gives CDR1 LNHDA, CDR2 SQIVND (reference sequence). The CDR3 DNA reads TGTGCCAGTAGTACGGGACTAGCGGGACCCAATGAGCAGTTCTTC. This gives the protein CASSTGLAGPNEQFF.

This rearrangement joins TRBV25-1 to TRBJ1-2; TRBD1 might be the D (5 bases). The germline V gene encodes CDR1 MGHDK and CDR2 SYGVNS. This CDR3 is built from 14 residues. Trimming removed 4 bases at V and 14 bases at J, with 23 bases between. The CDR3 region has the DNA TGTGCCAGCAGTGGCGGGGGAGGCTTCCTACGCCAAACCTTC. This encodes CASSGGGGFLRQTF.

The gene calls are TRBV18 and TRBJ1-1; 7 bases align to TRBD1. The V and J ends lost 4 bases and 5 bases, in that order; junction bases with no gene match: 7. The CDR3 spans 14 residues. From germline, CDR1 is KGHSH and CDR2 LQKENI. CDR3 in amino acids: CASSRTGQGTEAFF. The CDR3, as DNA: TGTGCCAGCTCACGGACAGGTCAAGGGACTGAAGCTTTCTTT.

The rearrangement uses TRBV4-2 and TRBJ2-7; 8 nucleotides agree with TRBD2. From germline, CDR1 is LGHNA and CDR2 YNFKEQ. V shed 1 base and J 5 bases; nucleotides not matched to a gene: 10. The CDR3 has 16 residues. CDR3 sequence (DNA): TGTGCCAGCAGCCAAGTTACAACTAGCGGAGGCCACGAGCAGTACTTC. Amino acid sequence: CASSQVTTSGGHEQYF.

The chain recombines TRBV25-1 with TRBJ1-1; 7 bases map to TRBD1. The CDR3 consists of 15 residues. After removal of 5 bases from V and 1 base from J, the junction contained 7 bases not matched to a gene. Germline V gene sequence: CDR1 MGHDK, CDR2 SYGVNS. The CDR3 region is CASSSNYRGNTEAFF. CDR3 DNA: TGTGCCAGCAGTTCGAACTACAGGGGGAACACTGAAGCTTTCTTT.

In DNA form, the CDR3 reads TGTGCCAGCAGCTTGGCGCGGGAGTTGTTTGGGGAGCTGTTTTTT. Translation: CASSLARELFGELFF. This rearrangement joins TRBV11-2 to TRBJ2-2, with 7 bases aligning to TRBD2. Germline CDR1 and CDR2: SGHAT and FQNNGV. The CDR3 totals 15 residues. Unmatched junction bases numbered 9, after V lost 3 bases and J lost 8 bases. Complete variable domain (other parts from reference TRBV11-2 and TRBJ2-2): EAGVAQSPRYKIIEKRQSVAFWCNPISGHATLYWYQQILGQGPKLLIQFQNNGVVDDSQLPKDRFSAERLKGVDSTLKIQPAKLEDSAVYLCASSLARELFGELFFGEGSRLTVL.

The rearrangement uses TRBV6-1 and TRBJ2-7; D is possibly TRBD1 (5 bases). This CDR3 has 14 amino acids. With 2 bases removed from V and 2 bases from J, the gap between germline ends came to 10 bases. Germline CDR1 reads MNHNS; CDR2 reads SASEGT. CDR3: CASSELSGPYEQYF. CDR3 in DNA: TGTGCCAGCAGTGAACTCTCAGGGCCCTACGAGCAGTACTTC.